This TCR beta chain appears in the sequencing data of a study of cytomegalovirus exposure and HLA in healthy donors. The PCR had 60 Vbeta and 13 Jbeta primers. Using immunoSEQ multiplex PCR, the repertoire was profiled, and TCRdb retains in-frame clones only, with some absent. The sample carries 200,000 to 300,000 clones, over 70% recorded once. Study-level results: Association of under 20,000 TCR beta sequences with HLA alleles was found at 0.05 false discovery rate in a later analysis.

The CDR3 covers 15 residues. Germline CDR1 and CDR2: MNHEY and SVGAGI. V was clipped by 4 bases and J by 2 bases, with 15 bases between them. This clone was seen more than once but under ten times. Its specificity is not known. The gene calls are TRBV6-5 and TRBJ2-7; D is possibly TRBD2 (6 bases). The receptor comes from an older woman in good health and CMV-seropositive. The specimen was PBMCs. CDR3: CASSSGGTAPYEQYF. The CDR3 DNA sequence: TGTGCCAGCAGTTCCGGAGGGACGGCACCCTACGAGCAGTACTTC.